This TCR beta chain is drawn from a study of cytomegalovirus exposure and HLA in healthy donors. Whole-study results and caveats: Subsequent analysis showed first-cohort TCR clusters tending to co-occur in around 130 validation repertoires. The study designated roughly 150 TCR beta chains cytomegalovirus-associated. A few CMV-associated chains were confirmed in vitro to be specific for CMV antigens.

While the first cohort had several hundred subjects, the donors belonged to the separate validation cohort of over a hundred subjects. Repertoires were generated with immunoSEQ multiplex PCR, while TCRdb's copy carries only in-frame clones and drops some. The sample records 55,000 to 65,000 clones, about 92% being singletons. The CDR3 consists of 17 residues. Trimming left V 3 bases short and J 0 bases short, with 18 bases between. The germline V gene encodes CDR1 MDHEN and CDR2 SYDVKM. With respect to this clone: As yet, its antigen is unknown.

Sequencing was done on a sample of PBMCs. The origin of this receptor is a young man in good health and CMV-seronegative. The J gene is TRBJ2-7, the V gene TRBV28; tentative D call: TRBD1 (5 bases). CDR3 DNA: TGTGCCAGCAGTTTCCATAGACAGCAACCCTACTCCTACGAGCAGTACTTC. This sequence encodes CASSFHRQQPYSYEQYF. The full variable domain, in which reference TRBV28 and TRBJ2-7 provide the parts outside the CDR3, is DVKVTQSSRYLVKRTGEKVFLECVQDMDHENMFWYRQDPGLGLRLIYFSYDVKMKEKGDIPEGYSVSREKKERFSLILESASTNQTSMYLCASSFHRQQPYSYEQYFGPGTRLTVT.